These 7 T cell receptor beta chains share one sample of origin, sequenced in a study of Graves' ophthalmopathy and Graves' hyperthyroidism. Transcripts of RNA were the source for amplifying TCR beta CDR3 regions. The first round was an RT-PCR with HTBI primers, and the second round was a multiplex PCR. TCRdb fed the multiplex PCR reads into MiXCR, producing one record per CDR3 protein. In the table there are hundreds of thousands of distinct CDR3 sequences, approximately 40% of which are singletons. The sequencing input was peripheral blood. The origin of the receptors is an adult man with Graves' ophthalmopathy.

The chain has TRBV2 and TRBJ2-5, with D hard to call. Germline CDR1 reads SNHLY; CDR2 reads FYNNEI. V was trimmed by 5 bases and J by 2 bases, leaving 12 bases between them. CDR3 length: 14 residues. DNA for the CDR3: TGTGCCAGCAGTTACTCGGCCCTTCAAGAGACCCAGTACTTC. Translation gives CASSYSALQETQYF.

In its sample, this clonotype was seen many times. CDR3 loop: CASRDREETQYF. The CDR3 region has the DNA TGTGCCAGCCGTGACAGGGAAGAGACCCAGTACTTC. This sequence joins TRBV5-6 and TRBJ2-5, with 7 bases lining up with TRBD1. Germline V gene data show CDR1 as SGHDT and CDR2 as YYEEEE. This CDR3 contains 12 residues. With V trimmed by 7 bases and J by 3 bases, 3 bases remained unmatched.

The V call is TRBV25-1, the J call TRBJ1-1, with TRBD1 as a possible D gene (5 bases). The CDR3 covers 16 residues. Trimming left V 6 bases short and J 4 bases short, with 21 bases between. Germline V gene sequence: CDR1 MGHDK, CDR2 SYGVNS. CDR3 nucleotide sequence: TGTGCCAGCAGCCCAACCCAGTCGGTTGGGGCCACTGAAGCTTTCTTT. Its protein is CASSPTQSVGATEAFF.

This clonotype was observed a few times. V gene TRBV7-6 combines with J gene TRBJ1-5, with D uncertain. The CDR3 contains 13 residues. The germline V and J ends were trimmed by 5 bases and 5 bases, with 10 bases remaining between them. Germline values: CDR1 SGHVS, CDR2 FNYEAQ. CDR3 protein: CASSLWVDQPQHF. For the CDR3, the DNA is TGTGCCAGCAGCCTCTGGGTGGATCAGCCCCAGCATTTT.

V gene TRBV2 combines with J gene TRBJ2-6, with D hard to call. CDR1 and CDR2 (germline): SNHLY, FYNNEI. The V gene lost 5 bases and the J gene lost 4 bases, with 12 bases spanning the gap. The CDR3 is 15 amino acids. This CDR3 is CASSYYGSGANVLTF. DNA of the CDR3: TGTGCCAGCAGTTATTATGGGTCCGGGGCCAACGTCCTGACTTTC.

This chain joins TRBV29-1 and TRBJ2-7, with D unclear. Matching the DNA end better, TRBJ2-1 makes the J call doubtful. Germline-derived CDR1 and CDR2 are SQVTM and ANQGSEA. The CDR3 consists of 11 residues. The CDR3 is CSVDPGNEQFF. CDR3 DNA: TGCAGCGTTGATCCAGGCAATGAGCAGTTCTTC.

Only a few counts were recorded for this clonotype. This chain connects TRBV19 to TRBJ2-7; D gene uncertain. Trimming took 5 bases from V and 2 from J, leaving 13 bases between them. The CDR3 is made up of 14 amino acids. Germline CDR1 is LNHDA and CDR2 is SQIVND (reference sequence). The CDR3 loop reads CASSLGKGTYEQYF. The CDR3 region has the DNA TGTGCCAGTAGTCTGGGTAAGGGAACCTACGAGCAGTACTTC.